The rows below give T cell receptor beta chains drawn from one sample of a study of response to subunit inactivated influenza vaccine. In TCRdb, the RT-PCR reads were re-called with MiXCR into one record per CDR3 protein. The profile covers about 170,000 distinct CDR3 sequences, with about 12% appearing a single time and about 29% taken by the ten largest. These data are also associated with another study on T cells expressing NK-cell markers.

The sequenced sample was CD8+ T cells sorted from PBMCs, obtained 11 to 12 days after vaccination. The source is a man between 50 and 59 years old who received an inactivated influenza vaccine. The CDR3 runs from the conserved cysteine through the conserved F or W. Each record gives: clone size, V gene, D gene, J gene, CDR3 DNA, CDR3 protein. A D gene is named only where the DNA matches it firmly. The listing skips clone size in some rows; elsewhere it reads once, few, many or a size class.

.,TRBV27,TRBD1,TRBJ1-1,TGTGCCAGCAGTATTACAGGGGGCACTGAAGCTTTCTTT,CASSITGGTEAFF
.,TRBV28,TRBD1,TRBJ2-6,TGTGCCAGCAGTCCCGGGACAGGGAGATCTGGGGCCAACGTCCTGACTTTC,CASSPGTGRSGANVLTF
.,TRBV30,.,TRBJ1-2,TGTGCCTGGAAACCGGACGGGGATGGCTACACCTTC,CAWKPDGDGYTF
few,TRBV2,TRBD1,TRBJ1-1,TGTGCCAGCAGGGATCCAGGGGGATACAATGAAGCTTTCTTT,CASRDPGGYNEAFF
.,TRBV6-1,.,TRBJ1-4,TGTGCCAGCAGTGAAGTTTCAGGCAGTGAAAAACTGTTTTTT,CASSEVSGSEKLFF
few,TRBV13,.,TRBJ2-3,TGTGCCAGCAGCAACTTAGTCGGGGCGAGCCGCACAGATACGCAGTATTTT,CASSNLVGASRTDTQYF
.,TRBV7-8,.,TRBJ2-2,TGTGCCAGCAGCTTAAACCCCCTAGGAGGCCGAGTCACCGGGGAGCTGTTTTTT,CASSLNPLGGRVTGELFF
.,TRBV6-5,.,TRBJ2-2,TGTGCCAGCAGTTACTCGATGTGGGGGGCCGGGGAGCTGTTTTTT,CASSYSMWGAGELFF
.,TRBV6-2/TRBV6-3,TRBD2,TRBJ2-3,TGTGCCAGCAGTTATTTTGGGGGACTAGCGGGACTTCGCGCAGATACGCAGTATTTT,CASSYFGGLAGLRADTQYF
few,TRBV6-4,.,TRBJ2-3,TGTGCCAGCACCGAACGCGCCGGAGTTGGGCATACGCAGTATTTT,CASTERAGVGHTQYF
many,TRBV25-1,.,TRBJ2-1,TGTGCCAGCAGCAAGGGAGCGGGCACCTCCTACAATGAGCAGTTCTTC,CASSKGAGTSYNEQFF
.,TRBV11-2,.,TRBJ2-5,TGTGCCAGCAGCTTAGTTCGCGGGATGGGAGAGACCCAGTACTTC,CASSLVRGMGETQYF
few,TRBV12-3/TRBV12-4,.,TRBJ1-5,TGTGCCAGCAGTGAACCGATGGGGGGGCAGCCCCAGCATTTT,CASSEPMGGQPQHF
.,TRBV7-9,.,TRBJ2-7,TGTGCCAGCAGCCCCACTTGGAGGAGCTACGAGCAGTACTTC,CASSPTWRSYEQYF
.,TRBV11-2,.,TRBJ2-3,TGTGCCAGCAGGAAGGACCCTTATGTTGCAGATACGCAGTATTTT,CASRKDPYVADTQYF
.,TRBV3-1,TRBD2,TRBJ2-1,TGTGCCAGCAGCCAGGGCGGGGGGAACTACAATGAGCAGTTCTTC,CASSQGGGNYNEQFF
few,TRBV12-3/TRBV12-4,.,TRBJ2-5,TGTGCCAGCAGTTTCGCGGAGACCCAGTACTTC,CASSFAETQYF
many,TRBV5-1,.,TRBJ2-7,TGCGCCAGCAGCTTGGCCGGTGGTGCGGCGCTCGAGCAGTACTTC,CASSLAGGAALEQYF
few,TRBV15,.,TRBJ2-7,TGTGCCACCAGCAGAGAGCTTTTTAACGAGCAGTACTTC,CATSRELFNEQYF
many,TRBV5-6,.,TRBJ2-2,TGTGCCAGCAGCTTGGCCGACGGGGAGAACACCGGGGAGCTGTTTTTT,CASSLADGENTGELFF
.,TRBV7-8,.,TRBJ2-5,TGTGCCAGCATCGCTGGGGCAGGGGTGGAGACCCAGTACTTC,CASIAGAGVETQYF
.,TRBV10-3,.,TRBJ2-1,TGTGCCATCAGTGAGTCACTAGGAAGAACCTACAATGAGCAGTTCTTC,CAISESLGRTYNEQFF
.,TRBV4-1,TRBD2,TRBJ2-1,TGCGCCAGCAGCCGACTAGCGGGAGGGACGGTCTTCTACAATGAGCAGTTCTTC,CASSRLAGGTVFYNEQFF
.,TRBV7-8,.,TRBJ2-2,TGTGCCAGCAGCCCCTACGGCGCAGGTTGGGAGCTGTTTTTT,CASSPYGAGWELFF
.,TRBV20-1,.,TRBJ2-1,TGCAGTGGTCTTACCAATAGACTAGTATTGAGAAATGAGCAGTTCTTC,CSGLTNRLVLRNEQFF
few,TRBV5-1,TRBD1,TRBJ2-7,TGCGCCAGCAGGACAGGGTCCCACTACGAGCAGTACTTC,CASRTGSHYEQYF
few,TRBV12-3/TRBV12-4,.,TRBJ2-7,TGTGCCAGCAGTTTAAGTATCAACGAGCAGTACTTC,CASSLSINEQYF
few,TRBV29-1,.,TRBJ2-7,TGCAGCGTTGAAGAGCAGGGATCAAGCTCCTACGAGCAGTACTTC,CSVEEQGSSSYEQYF
.,TRBV5-1,.,TRBJ2-3,TGCGCCAGCAGCTTTGGTGACCAACGGACAGATACGCAGTATTTT,CASSFGDQRTDTQYF
many,TRBV10-3,TRBD2,TRBJ2-1,TGTGCCACCGCCAATTTCCTAGCGGGAACGGGTGAGCAGTTCTTC,CATANFLAGTGEQFF
.,TRBV2,TRBD2,TRBJ2-2,TGTGCCAGCAGTGAAGACGGGGGGGCCCAGGTGGTAGTCCCCGGGGAGCTGTTTTTT,CASSEDGGAQVVVPGELFF
.,TRBV15,.,TRBJ2-4,TGTGCCACCAGCAGGATGGGAACAGGGGCCAAAAACATTCAGTACTTC,CATSRMGTGAKNIQYF
.,TRBV10-3,.,TRBJ1-2,TGTGCCATCAGTGAGTCGAGTTACAGGGTGCACACCTTC,CAISESSYRVHTF
few,TRBV11-2,.,TRBJ2-2,TGTGCCAGCAGCTTACTAGTCGCGAACACCGGGGAGCTGTTTTTT,CASSLLVANTGELFF
many,TRBV28,.,TRBJ2-5,TGTGCCAGCAGTTTTTCGGGAGTAGCAGAGACCCAGTACTTC,CASSFSGVAETQYF
.,TRBV4-1,.,TRBJ2-1,TGCGCCAGCAGCCAAGTCTTTGGGCCAGCCGACTACAATGAGCAGTTCTTC,CASSQVFGPADYNEQFF
.,TRBV7-9,.,TRBJ2-1,TGTGCCAGCAGCTTACTGACAGAGGGGAATGAGCAGTTCTTC,CASSLLTEGNEQFF
few,TRBV7-9,.,TRBJ1-2,TGTGCCAGCAGCTTAGACAGCCCTGGGGTCTATGGCTACACCTTC,CASSLDSPGVYGYTF
.,TRBV20-1,.,TRBJ2-3,TGCAGTGCTAGTCCAGCGTACACAGATACGCAGTATTTT,CSASPAYTDTQYF
.,TRBV6-1,TRBD1,TRBJ2-2,TGTGCCAGCAGGACAGGGAGCACCGGGGAGCTGTTTTTT,CASRTGSTGELFF
few,TRBV6-1,.,TRBJ2-1,TGTGCCAGCAGCCCCCTGCTGTTGGTCAGGGGACCCTACAATGAGCAGTTCTTC,CASSPLLLVRGPYNEQFF
.,TRBV6-1,.,TRBJ2-7,TGTGCCAGCACCCCGGTCCGTGGGAGGAATCGGTACGAGCAGTACTTC,CASTPVRGRNRYEQYF
few,TRBV4-1,.,TRBJ2-1,TGCGCCAGCAGCCAAGTCGGCTCCCGTTGGAATGAGCAGTTCTTC,CASSQVGSRWNEQFF
few,TRBV18,.,TRBJ2-5,TGTGCCAGCTCACCTAGCCAAGAGACCCAGTACTTC,CASSPSQETQYF
few,TRBV6-5,.,TRBJ2-3,TGTGCCAGCAGTTACTCGAACAGGGAGTTCCCAGATACGCAGTATTTT,CASSYSNREFPDTQYF
.,TRBV29-1,TRBD2,TRBJ2-5,TGCAGCGTTGATTTTAGCGGGGGCGGTCAAGAGACCCAGTACTTC,CSVDFSGGGQETQYF